Listed below are T cell receptor beta chains from one sample, sequenced in a study of cytomegalovirus exposure and HLA in healthy donors. Generated by immunoSEQ multiplex PCR, the TCRdb table keeps only in-frame clones and is missing some. The sample contains 140,000 to 150,000 clones, around three quarters of which appear only once. Material: PBMCs. These receptors were obtained from a woman in her sixties in good health and CMV-seropositive. Each CDR3 is given with its conserved first and last residue. A D gene is named only where the DNA matches it firmly. Rows may omit the clone size; those that give it use once, few, many or a size class.

j_gene	v_gene	d_gene	abundance	CDR3aa	CDR3nt
TRBJ2-7	TRBV7-8	TRBD2	NA	CASSSGLAIREQYF	TGTGCCAGCAGCTCCGGACTAGCGATAAGAGAGCAGTACTTC
TRBJ1-4	TRBV10-3	TRBD1	NA	CAISESLGTGDEKLFF	TGTGCCATCAGTGAGTCGTTGGGGACAGGGGACGAAAAACTGTTTTTT
TRBJ2-5	TRBV9	NA	NA	CASSPEGGRETQYF	TGTGCCAGCAGCCCCGAGGGGGGGCGAGAGACCCAGTACTTC
TRBJ2-7	TRBV6-1	TRBD2	NA	CASSEAGRGAEYEQYF	TGTGCCAGCAGTGAAGCAGGGCGGGGGGCCGAATACGAGCAGTACTTC
TRBJ1-3	TRBV9	TRBD1	NA	CASSVGQDGSGNTIYF	TGTGCCAGCAGCGTTGGACAGGACGGCTCTGGAAACACCATATATTTT
TRBJ2-3	TRBV4-2	NA	NA	CASSQNFKRDTQYF	TGTGCCAGCAGCCAAAATTTCAAGCGGGATACGCAGTATTTT
TRBJ1-1	TRBV19	NA	NA	CASTTTRTANTEAFF	TGTGCCAGTACCACCACCCGGACAGCTAACACTGAAGCTTTCTTT
TRBJ2-1	TRBV5-8	TRBD1	NA	CASSTYGTGEYNEQFF	TGTGCCAGCAGCACTTACGGGACAGGGGAGTACAATGAGCAGTTCTTC
TRBJ2-5	TRBV20-1	NA	NA	CSASLIETQYF	TGCAGTGCTAGTTTAATAGAGACCCAGTACTTC
TRBJ2-7	TRBV9	TRBD1	NA	CASQAGDRGREQYF	TGTGCCAGTCAAGCCGGGGACAGGGGGCGCGAGCAGTACTTC
TRBJ2-3	TRBV10-1	TRBD1	NA	CASSPGQGSTDTQYF	TGCGCCAGCAGTCCGGGACAGGGTAGCACAGATACGCAGTATTTT
TRBJ1-1	TRBV6-5	NA	NA	CASSDSNGLKAFF	TGTGCCAGCAGCGATAGCAATGGTTTAAAAGCTTTCTTT
TRBJ2-7	TRBV5-1	NA	few	CASSNRAYEQYF	TGCGCCAGCAGCAACAGGGCGTACGAGCAGTACTTC
TRBJ2-1	TRBV6-1	TRBD2	NA	CATATSVAYNEQFF	TGTGCCACCGCCACTAGCGTTGCCTACAATGAGCAGTTCTTC
TRBJ2-2	TRBV5-1	NA	NA	CASSLRTSNTGELFF	TGCGCCAGCAGCTTGAGGACTTCGAACACCGGGGAGCTGTTTTTT
TRBJ1-2	TRBV7-2	NA	NA	CASSLQGNYGYTF	TGTGCCAGCAGCTTACAGGGCAACTATGGCTACACCTTC
TRBJ2-3	TRBV29-1	NA	NA	CSVDGQTDTQYF	TGCAGCGTTGACGGACAAACAGATACGCAGTATTTT
TRBJ1-1	TRBV15	NA	NA	CATSRDQNTEAFF	TGTGCCACCAGCAGAGATCAGAACACTGAAGCTTTCTTT
TRBJ2-1	TRBV6-1	NA	NA	CASSETLANGEQFF	TGTGCCAGCAGTGAAACGCTAGCAAATGGTGAGCAGTTCTTC
TRBJ1-1	TRBV29-1	NA	NA	CSVEDGGAHEAFF	TGCAGCGTTGAAGACGGCGGGGCGCATGAAGCTTTCTTT
TRBJ2-2	TRBV6-1	NA	NA	CASKPTSGTGELFF	TGTGCCAGCAAGCCGACTAGTGGGACCGGGGAGCTGTTTTTT
TRBJ1-5	TRBV7-3	NA	NA	CASSYYRDQPQHF	TGTGCCAGCAGCTATTACAGGGATCAGCCCCAGCATTTT
TRBJ1-5	TRBV15	TRBD1	NA	CATSDRGSDQPQHF	TGTGCCACCAGCGACAGGGGCTCGGATCAGCCCCAGCATTTT
TRBJ1-2	TRBV6-5	NA	NA	CASSRGEGYGYTF	TGTGCCAGCAGCCGGGGGGAGGGCTATGGCTACACCTTC
TRBJ1-5	TRBV28	NA	NA	CASSYGPNGAQHF	TGTGCCAGCAGTTACGGGCCTAACGGGGCCCAGCATTTT
TRBJ2-7	TRBV30	NA	once	CAWSTLDEQYF	TGTGCCTGGAGTACGCTAGACGAGCAGTACTTC
TRBJ1-3	TRBV2	NA	NA	CASSGDGNTIYF	TGTGCCAGCTCGGGTGATGGAAACACCATATATTTT
TRBJ1-2	TRBV21-1	NA	few	CASSNLSGGGYTF	TGTGCCAGCAGCAACCTGAGTGGAGGGGGCTACACCTTC
TRBJ1-2	TRBV28	NA	NA	CASSFPRARSENLYGYTF	TGTGCCAGCAGTTTTCCCCGAGCTAGGAGCGAAAACCTCTATGGCTACACCTTC
TRBJ1-2	TRBV14	NA	NA	CASSQGFRDSYGYTF	TGTGCCAGCAGCCAAGGATTTCGGGACTCCTATGGCTACACCTTC
TRBJ1-1	TRBV5-4	NA	NA	CASSRGGVTNTEAFF	TGTGCCAGCAGCCGAGGAGGGGTTACGAACACTGAAGCTTTCTTT
TRBJ1-1	TRBV5-1	NA	NA	CASSLQGDTEAFF	TGCGCCAGCAGCTTACAGGGAGACACTGAAGCTTTCTTT
TRBJ2-2	TRBV7-6	NA	NA	CASRSAGELFF	TGTGCCAGCAGGAGCGCCGGGGAGCTGTTTTTT
TRBJ1-5	TRBV7-8	NA	few	CASSLPGRGGNQPQHF	TGTGCCAGCAGCCTCCCCGGCCGGGGGGGCAATCAGCCCCAGCATTTT
TRBJ2-1	TRBV4-1	TRBD2	NA	CASSHGRGSSYNEQFF	TGCGCCAGCAGCCATGGACGCGGGAGCTCCTACAATGAGCAGTTCTTC
TRBJ2-3	TRBV15	TRBD2	once	CATSRDTTSGRHADTQYF	TGTGCCACCAGCAGAGATACAACTAGCGGGAGACACGCAGATACGCAGTATTTT
TRBJ1-3	TRBV5-6	NA	NA	CASSLQGVSSGNTIYF	TGTGCCAGCAGCTTGCAGGGCGTGAGCTCTGGAAACACCATATATTTT
TRBJ2-7	TRBV29-1	NA	NA	CSVEVVGLGYEQYF	TGCAGCGTTGAAGTGGTGGGACTGGGATACGAGCAGTACTTC
TRBJ2-7	TRBV19	TRBD1	few	CASTGTGDYEQYF	TGTGCCAGTACCGGGACAGGGGACTACGAGCAGTACTTC
TRBJ1-1	TRBV7-9	TRBD1	many	CASSFGTGFTEAFF	TGTGCCAGCAGCTTCGGGACAGGGTTTACTGAAGCTTTCTTT
TRBJ2-3	TRBV29-1	NA	NA	CSVEGAGDTQYF	TGCAGCGTTGAAGGGGCGGGAGATACGCAGTATTTT
TRBJ2-3	TRBV10-3	TRBD2	NA	CAISRLAGGTDTQYF	TGTGCCATCAGCCGACTAGCGGGAGGAACAGATACGCAGTATTTT
TRBJ2-7	TRBV6-1	NA	once	CASSLDYYEQYF	TGTGCCAGCAGTCTCGACTACTACGAGCAGTACTTC
TRBJ1-1	TRBV20-1	NA	once	CSASPDREAFF	TGCAGTGCCTCCCCCGACAGAGAAGCTTTCTTT
TRBJ2-7	TRBV27	TRBD2	NA	CASSRLAGTYEQYF	TGTGCCAGCAGTCGACTAGCGGGGACCTACGAGCAGTACTTC
TRBJ2-3	TRBV2	NA	NA	CASSPGTTPSTDTQYF	TGTGCCAGCAGTCCGGGGACAACCCCTAGCACAGATACGCAGTATTTT
TRBJ2-5	TRBV5-1	NA	NA	CASSLDAGRQETQYF	TGCGCCAGCAGCTTGGATGCGGGGAGGCAAGAGACCCAGTACTTC
TRBJ1-1	TRBV7-9	NA	NA	CASSLRGSTEAFF	TGTGCCAGCAGCTTAAGGGGGAGCACTGAAGCTTTCTTT
TRBJ1-5	TRBV2	NA	NA	CASKGQHNQPQHF	TGTGCCAGCAAAGGACAGCACAATCAGCCCCAGCATTTT
TRBJ1-1	TRBV19	TRBD1	once	CASMAFRGQGVTEAFF	TGTGCCAGTATGGCCTTTCGAGGACAGGGGGTCACTGAAGCTTTCTTT
TRBJ2-1	TRBV2	TRBD2	NA	CASKGGGRQDEQFF	TGTGCCAGCAAAGGCGGGGGGCGGCAGGATGAGCAGTTCTTC
TRBJ1-5	TRBV30	NA	NA	CAWDTGTQPQHF	TGTGCCTGGGACACAGGGACTCAGCCCCAGCATTTT
TRBJ2-1	TRBV7-9	NA	NA	CASSLDFSYNEQFF	TGTGCCAGCAGCTTAGACTTCTCCTACAATGAGCAGTTCTTC
TRBJ2-2	TRBV2	NA	NA	CASTSRSPNTGELFF	TGTGCCAGCACGTCACGGTCCCCGAACACCGGGGAGCTGTTTTTT
TRBJ2-1	TRBV18	NA	NA	CASSPLGEHEQFF	TGTGCCAGCTCACCCTTAGGGGAACACGAGCAGTTCTTC
TRBJ2-1	TRBV7-9	NA	NA	CSSSYPPGEQFF	TGTTCCAGCAGCTACCCGCCGGGGGAGCAGTTCTTC
TRBJ2-7	TRBV11-2	TRBD1	NA	CASSLDRGQPHEQYF	TGTGCCAGCAGCTTAGATAGGGGACAGCCCCACGAGCAGTACTTC
TRBJ1-1	TRBV27	NA	NA	CASSLARVGYTEAFF	TGTGCCAGCAGTTTAGCCAGGGTTGGATACACTGAAGCTTTCTTT